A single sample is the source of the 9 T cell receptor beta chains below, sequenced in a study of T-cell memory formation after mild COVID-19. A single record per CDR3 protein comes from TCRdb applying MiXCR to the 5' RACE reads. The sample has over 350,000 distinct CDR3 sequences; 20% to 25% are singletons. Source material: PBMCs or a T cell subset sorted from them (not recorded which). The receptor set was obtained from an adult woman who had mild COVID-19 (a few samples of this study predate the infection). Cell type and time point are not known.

The CDR3 DNA is TGTGCCAGCAGCTTAAGGGACCTCCGTGACATTCAGTACTTC. It encodes CASSLRDLRDIQYF. The chain has TRBV11-1 and TRBJ2-4; the D gene could be TRBD1 or TRBD2 (5 bases each). V dropped 2 bases and J dropped 8 bases, with 13 bases sitting between them. Germline V lookup: CDR1 SGHAT, CDR2 FQDESV (reference sequence). The CDR3 runs to 14 residues.

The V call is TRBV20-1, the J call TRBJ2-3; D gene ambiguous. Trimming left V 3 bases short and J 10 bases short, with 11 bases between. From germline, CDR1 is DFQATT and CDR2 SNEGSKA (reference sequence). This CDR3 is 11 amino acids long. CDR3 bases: TGCAGTGCTAGGACTGGCGTCGCGCAGTATTTT. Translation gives CSARTGVAQYF.

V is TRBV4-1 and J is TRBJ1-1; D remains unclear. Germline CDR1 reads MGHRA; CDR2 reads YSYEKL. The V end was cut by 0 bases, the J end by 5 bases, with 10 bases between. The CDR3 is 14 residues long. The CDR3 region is CASSQDYGGTEAFF. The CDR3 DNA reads TGCGCCAGCAGCCAAGATTATGGCGGTACTGAAGCTTTCTTT.

CDR3 DNA sequence: TGTGCCAGCTCCCGGGACACCAACGAGCAGTACTTC. This gives the protein CASSRDTNEQYF. The chain couples TRBV2 to TRBJ2-7; D is possibly TRBD1 (6 bases). The V gene's germline CDR1 is SNHLY and CDR2 FYNNEI. Trimming stripped 8 bases from V and 5 bases from J, with 13 bases between. The CDR3 runs to 12 residues.

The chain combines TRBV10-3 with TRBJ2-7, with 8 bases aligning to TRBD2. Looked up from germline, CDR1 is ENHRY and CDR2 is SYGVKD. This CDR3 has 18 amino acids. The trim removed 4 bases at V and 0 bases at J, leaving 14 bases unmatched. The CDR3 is CAISVQAGEIASSYEQYF. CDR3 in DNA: TGTGCCATCAGTGTTCAAGCGGGGGAAATCGCTAGCTCCTACGAGCAGTACTTC.

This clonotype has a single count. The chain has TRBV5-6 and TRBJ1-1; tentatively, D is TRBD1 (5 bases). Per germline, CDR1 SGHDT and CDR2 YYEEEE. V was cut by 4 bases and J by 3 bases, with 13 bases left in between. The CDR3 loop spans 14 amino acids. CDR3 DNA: TGTGCCAGCAGCCCTACTGGGGGTTACACTGAAGCTTTCTTT. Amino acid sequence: CASSPTGGYTEAFF.

The CDR3 nucleotides read TGTGCCAGCAGCTTACAGGGGCGCCAAGAGACCCAGTACTTC. The encoded protein is CASSLQGRQETQYF. The gene calls are TRBV7-9 and TRBJ2-5; a possible D gene is TRBD1 (6 bases). V was trimmed by 2 bases and J by 1 base, leaving 8 bases between them. The CDR3 has 14 residues. Looked up from germline, CDR1 is SEHNR and CDR2 is FQNEAQ (reference sequence).

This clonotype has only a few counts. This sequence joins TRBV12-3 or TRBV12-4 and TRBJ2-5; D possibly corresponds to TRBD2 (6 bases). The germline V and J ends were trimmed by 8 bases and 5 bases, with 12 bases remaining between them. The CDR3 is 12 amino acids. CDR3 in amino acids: CASRGIMETQYF. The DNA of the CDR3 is TGTGCCAGCCGGGGGATTATGGAGACCCAGTACTTC.

The CDR3 sequence: CATSEDGYYGYTF. CDR3 DNA sequence: TGTGCCACCAGTGAAGACGGGTACTATGGCTACACCTTC. The J gene is TRBJ1-2, the V gene TRBV24-1; D unresolved. The CDR3 contains 13 residues. CDR1 is KGHDR, CDR2 SFDVKD, per germline. The V and J ends lost 4 bases and 3 bases respectively, with 8 bases between them.